The subject of this entry is one TCR beta chain. The record originates from a study of OX40 agonist ivuxolimab in advanced cancers. Germline CDR1 GTSNPN, CDR2 SVGIG (reference sequence). The CDR3 consists of 15 residues. Trimming shortened V by 5 bases and J by 0 bases, and 14 bases separated the two germline ends. Profiled with immunoSEQ multiplex PCR; TCRdb holds only in-frame clones, not every one. The sample shows approximately 74,000 clones, more than 85% of them seen only once. The V call is TRBV30, the J call TRBJ1-3, with D possibly TRBD1 on 6 matching bases. The receptor was isolated from an adult with an advanced solid tumor such as melanoma, head and neck, liver or kidney cancer. The specimen was CD4+ or CD8+ T cells sorted from blood, collected in a trial of the OX40 agonist ivuxolimab. For the CDR3, the DNA is TGTGCCTGGGCCAGGGACACGAGCTCTGGAAACACCATATATTTT. This codes for CAWARDTSSGNTIYF.